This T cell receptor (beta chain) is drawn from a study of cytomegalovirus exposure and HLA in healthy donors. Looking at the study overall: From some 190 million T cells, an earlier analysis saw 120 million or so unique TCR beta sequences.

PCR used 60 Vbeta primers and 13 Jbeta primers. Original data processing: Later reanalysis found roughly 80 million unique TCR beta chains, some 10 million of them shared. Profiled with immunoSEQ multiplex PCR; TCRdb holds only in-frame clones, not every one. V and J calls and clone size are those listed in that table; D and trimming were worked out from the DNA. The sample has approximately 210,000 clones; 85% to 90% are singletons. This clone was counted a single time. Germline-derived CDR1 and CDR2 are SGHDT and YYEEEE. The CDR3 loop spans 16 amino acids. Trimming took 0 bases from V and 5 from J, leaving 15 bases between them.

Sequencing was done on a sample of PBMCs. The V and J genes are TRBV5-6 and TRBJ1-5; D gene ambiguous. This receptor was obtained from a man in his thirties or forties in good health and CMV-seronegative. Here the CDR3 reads CASSLGGVDIYQPQHF. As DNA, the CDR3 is TGTGCCAGCAGCTTGGGAGGAGTGGATATTTATCAGCCCCAGCATTTT. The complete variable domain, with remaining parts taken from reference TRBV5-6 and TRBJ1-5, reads DAGVTQSPTHLIKTRGQQVTLRCSPKSGHDTVSWYQQALGQGPQFIFQYYEEEERQRGNFPDRFSGHQFPNYSSELNVNALLLGDSALYLCASSLGGVDIYQPQHFGDGTRLSIL.